Following are 29 T cell receptor beta chains from one sample sequenced in a study of cytomegalovirus exposure and HLA in healthy donors. The PCR employed 60 Vbeta primers together with 13 Jbeta primers. TCRdb's copy holds only in-frame clones and misses some; the assay was immunoSEQ multiplex PCR. There are more than 140,000 clones in the sample; 60% to 80% occur only once, and around 0.7% lies in the top ten. The sequencing input was PBMCs. These receptors were obtained from a male donor in good health and CMV-seronegative.

The chain employs TRBV5-4 and TRBJ1-1; the match to TRBD1 covers 7 bases. The V segment lost 0 bases and the J segment 4 bases; nucleotides outside the gene matches: 0. CDR3 length: 13 residues. Germline V gene sequence: CDR1 SGHNT, CDR2 YYREEE (reference sequence). Written as DNA, the CDR3 is TGTGCCAGCAGCTTGGACAGGGGCACTGAAGCTTTCTTT. It translates to CASSLDRGTEAFF.

This chain connects TRBV19 to TRBJ2-6, with 7 bases aligning to TRBD1. This CDR3 comprises 16 residues. Germline CDR1 is LNHDA and CDR2 is SQIVND (reference sequence). Trimming took 6 bases from V and 4 from J; bases not matched to a gene: 9. The CDR3: CASRKTGALGANVLTF. The CDR3 DNA sequence: TGTGCCAGTAGAAAAACAGGGGCCCTGGGGGCCAACGTCCTGACTTTC.

The V gene is TRBV23-1, the J gene TRBJ1-1; D remains ambiguous. TRBV23-1 is reported as an ORF; its role is uncertain. Trimming shortened V by 3 bases and J by 5 bases, and 10 bases separated the two germline ends. This CDR3 region has 13 residues. In nucleotides, the CDR3 is TGCGCCAGCAGTCACCGACTTATGACTGAAGCTTTCTTT. Amino acids: CASSHRLMTEAFF.

The rearrangement links TRBV5-5 to TRBJ1-3; D gene uncertain. Germline V gene data show CDR1 as SGHKS and CDR2 as YYEKEE (reference sequence). The CDR3 is 15 residues long. With 0 bases removed from V and 2 bases from J, the gap between germline ends came to 9 bases. The CDR3 protein is CASSLDAGAGNTIYF. In DNA, the CDR3 is TGTGCCAGCAGCTTGGACGCCGGAGCTGGAAACACCATATATTTT.

As concerns this clone: The junction differs from germline at one of its ends, possibly a read error. The chain couples TRBV7-9 to TRBJ1-6; D is ambiguous. This CDR3 has 12 residues. CDR1 SEHNR and CDR2 FQNEAQ come from the germline V gene (reference sequence). CDR3 sequence (DNA): TGTTCCAGCAGCTCCAATAATTCACCCCTCCACTTT. It yields the protein CSSSSNNSPLHF.

CDR3 sequence reads: CASSLGSGGSTDTQYF. CDR3 DNA: TGTGCCAGCAGCTTAGGAAGCGGAGGGAGCACAGATACGCAGTATTTT. The V call is TRBV7-9, the J call TRBJ2-3, with D possibly matching TRBD2 (6 bases). The CDR3 runs 16 residues. The germline gives CDR1 SEHNR, CDR2 FQNEAQ (reference sequence). Trimming pared 1 base from V and 0 bases from J, leaving 11 bases between.

The rearrangement joins TRBV30 to TRBJ1-2; 7 bases match TRBD1. V gave up 3 bases and J gave up 4 bases; unmatched junction bases: 14. This CDR3 is 16 amino acids long. CDR1 is GTSNPN and CDR2 is SVGIG in the germline V gene (reference sequence). The chain's CDR3 is CAWREGVAGGSYGYTF. In nucleotides, the CDR3 is TGTGCCTGGAGAGAGGGTGTGGCAGGGGGGAGCTATGGCTACACCTTC. Full variable domain (remainder filled in from reference TRBV30 and TRBJ1-2): SQTIHQWPATLVQPVGSPLSLECTVEGTSNPNLYWYRQAAGRGLQLLFYSVGIGQISSEVPQNLSASRPQDRQFILSSKKLLLSDSGFYLCAWREGVAGGSYGYTFGSGTRLTVV.

The V and J genes are TRBV7-3 and TRBJ2-5; TRBD1 aligns across 8 bases. V gave up 5 bases and J gave up 5 bases; unmatched junction bases: 7. The CDR3 totals 14 residues. CDR1 and CDR2 from the germline V gene are SGHTA and FQGTGA. DNA for the CDR3: TGTGCCAGCAGCAAAAACAGGGGGTCGGAGACCCAGTACTTC. Translated, it gives CASSKNRGSETQYF.

J is TRBJ1-4 and V is TRBV15; 8 bases are a match to TRBD1. The V gene's germline CDR1 is LNHNV and CDR2 YYDKDF (reference sequence). This CDR3 spans 15 amino acids. V lost 3 bases to trimming and J lost 7 bases; unmatched junction nucleotides: 7. The CDR3 loop reads CATSRHRGLGEKLFF. The DNA of the CDR3 is TGTGCCACCAGCAGGCACAGGGGGTTGGGTGAAAAACTGTTTTTT.

The chain couples TRBV27 to TRBJ1-3; 7 bases align to TRBD1. The CDR3 is made up of 17 amino acids. CDR1 MNHEY and CDR2 SMNVEV come from the germline V gene (reference sequence). With V trimmed by 9 bases and J by 0 bases, 14 bases remained unmatched. The CDR3 here is CASAGTAALSSGNTIYF. CDR3 coding DNA: TGTGCCAGTGCCGGGACAGCCGCCTTATCCTCTGGAAACACCATATATTTT.

The chain recombines TRBV4-1 with TRBJ2-2; D perhaps matches TRBD2 (5 bases). Trimming removed 2 bases at V and 6 bases at J, with 10 bases between. Germline CDR1 reads MGHRA; CDR2 reads YSYEKL. The CDR3 covers 14 residues. CDR3: CASSQYSSSGELFF. CDR3 sequence (DNA): TGCGCCAGCAGCCAATACTCTAGCTCCGGGGAGCTGTTTTTT.

This clone was seen a single time. The genes are TRBV7-2 and TRBJ1-3, with D possibly TRBD1 on 6 matching bases. This CDR3 is built from 17 residues. V was shortened by 5 bases and J by 4 bases, with 21 bases between the two germline ends. Looked up from germline, CDR1 is SGHTA and CDR2 is FQGNSA. CDR3 in DNA: TGTGCCAGCAGCCAAGGGCCGGGGGGCTCAGGGGGAAACACCATATATTTT. Translating it yields CASSQGPGGSGGNTIYF.

This chain links TRBV6-1 with TRBJ1-4, with TRBD1 as a possible D gene (5 bases). CDR1 and CDR2 (germline): MNHNS, SASEGT. This CDR3 spans 15 amino acids. V was clipped by 2 bases and J by 1 base, with 8 bases between them. CDR3 DNA: TGTGCCAGCAGTGAACGGAGGGGAACTAATGAAAAACTGTTTTTT. Translating it yields CASSERRGTNEKLFF.

The chain recombines TRBV6-6 with TRBJ1-2, with D possibly matching TRBD1 (6 bases). Trimming left V 2 bases short and J 5 bases short, with 18 bases between. This CDR3 region has 16 residues. Germline assignment: CDR1 MNHNY and CDR2 SVGAGI (reference sequence). CDR3 in amino acids: CASSYGTGQKGYGYTF. In nucleotides, the CDR3 is TGTGCCAGCAGTTACGGTACAGGGCAGAAGGGTTATGGCTACACCTTC.

J is TRBJ2-1 and V is TRBV7-2; TRBD2 matches at 8 bases. The junction had 7 bases not matched to a gene; V was cut back by 5 bases and J by 4 bases. This CDR3 comprises 15 residues. The germline V gene encodes CDR1 SGHTA and CDR2 FQGNSA. CDR3 in amino acids: CASSPTSGPYNEQFF. The CDR3 coding sequence is TGTGCCAGCAGCCCCACTAGCGGCCCTTACAATGAGCAGTTCTTC.

The chain employs TRBV14 and TRBJ1-5; 8 bases are shared with TRBD1. Per the germline V gene, CDR1 is SGHDN and CDR2 is FVKESK. Trimming removed 4 bases from V and 6 bases from J; junction bases left unmatched: 14. This CDR3 has 17 amino acids. The CDR3 region has the DNA TGTGCCAGCAGCCTCCATGTTCCAGGACAGGGAGGTCAGCCCCAGCATTTT. It specifies CASSLHVPGQGGQPQHF.

The rearrangement uses TRBV10-3 and TRBJ2-1, with 7 nucleotides matching TRBD1. V gave up 0 bases and J gave up 5 bases; unmatched junction bases: 4. Germline V gene lookup returns CDR1 ENHRY and CDR2 SYGVKD. The CDR3 contains 15 residues. CDR3 region: CAISESKGQDNEQFF. In DNA, the CDR3 is TGTGCCATCAGTGAGTCGAAAGGACAGGACAATGAGCAGTTCTTC.

The chain has TRBV6-1 and TRBJ2-7, with 10 nucleotides matching TRBD2. Germline CDR1 reads MNHNS; CDR2 reads SASEGT. Trimming cost V 2 bases and J 4 bases; bases outside gene matches: 5. CDR3 length: 15 amino acids. CDR3 bases: TGTGCCAGCAGTGAATGGGCTAGCGGGGGATACGAGCAGTACTTC. Residues: CASSEWASGGYEQYF.

The chain carries TRBV19 and TRBJ1-2; D ambiguous. The germline V gene encodes CDR1 LNHDA and CDR2 SQIVND (reference sequence). The CDR3 totals 15 residues. V was clipped by 5 bases and J by 4 bases, with 17 bases between them. The CDR3 bases are TGTGCCAGTAGTCCCCTGGGCACCATCTTCTATGGCTACACCTTC. Amino acids: CASSPLGTIFYGYTF.

This chain links TRBV10-3 with TRBJ1-2; 7 bases match TRBD1. J lost 3 bases, V lost 6 bases, and 4 bases had no gene match. This CDR3 comprises 13 residues. The germline V gene encodes CDR1 ENHRY and CDR2 SYGVKD. In DNA form, the CDR3 reads TGTGCCATCAGACCTACAGGGGACTATGGCTACACCTTC. As protein: CAIRPTGDYGYTF.

In its sample, this clone was seen a few times. The chain combines TRBV29-1 with TRBJ1-1, with 9 nucleotides matching TRBD1. J was trimmed by 4 bases and V by 1 base; bases with no gene match: 4. The CDR3 has 14 amino acids. Germline V gene lookup returns CDR1 SQVTM and CDR2 ANQGSEA. This CDR3 is CSVEGGQGLTEAFF. DNA of the CDR3: TGCAGCGTTGAAGGGGGACAGGGCCTCACTGAAGCTTTCTTT.

The V and J genes are TRBV6-5 and TRBJ2-7, with no clear D. Germline CDR1 and CDR2: MNHEY and SVGAGI. The CDR3 has 15 amino acids. Trimming took 7 bases from V and 3 from J, leaving 19 bases between them. DNA for the CDR3: TGTGCCAGCACCCAATCCTTAGCTTTGGGCTACGAGCAGTACTTC. Translating gives CASTQSLALGYEQYF.

The chain carries TRBV4-3 and TRBJ2-4, with TRBD1 identical over 8 bases. This CDR3 contains 17 residues. The V gene end was trimmed by 1 base and the J gene end by 0 bases; junction bases not matched to a gene: 5. Germline CDR1 is LGHNA and CDR2 is YSLEER. The CDR3 DNA sequence: TGCGCCAGCAGCCAAGGGGGGACAGGCCTAGCCAAAAACATTCAGTACTTC. It encodes CASSQGGTGLAKNIQYF.

The chain links TRBV5-5 to TRBJ1-5; D call uncertain. V was trimmed by 0 bases and J by 3 bases, leaving 13 bases between them. The CDR3 has 16 amino acids. CDR1 and CDR2 from the germline V gene are SGHKS and YYEKEE (reference sequence). The CDR3 spells CASSLADGSHNQPQHF. The CDR3 DNA reads as TGTGCCAGCAGCTTGGCGGACGGGAGTCACAATCAGCCCCAGCATTTT.

The chain couples TRBV7-3 to TRBJ1-6, with a tentative D call TRBD1 (6 bases). This CDR3 has 14 residues. Germline CDR1 reads SGHTA; CDR2 reads FQGTGA. With 5 bases removed from V and 8 bases from J, the gap between germline ends came to 13 bases. The CDR3 coding sequence is TGTGCCAGCAGCGAACAGGGTGGCGATTCACCCCTCCACTTT. Its protein is CASSEQGGDSPLHF.

This chain connects TRBV7-2 to TRBJ2-3, with 7 bases that match TRBD1. There are 16 residues in the CDR3. With V trimmed by 7 bases and J by 6 bases, 16 bases remained unmatched. Germline V gene lookup returns CDR1 SGHTA and CDR2 FQGNSA. CDR3 sequence reads: CASNPGQTLFRDTQYF. The CDR3 region has the DNA TGTGCCAGCAATCCGGGACAGACCCTATTCCGGGATACGCAGTATTTT.

This chain joins TRBV7-6 and TRBJ2-3, with 9 bases aligning to TRBD2. This CDR3 comprises 17 residues. Unmatched junction bases numbered 13, after V lost 5 bases and J lost 4 bases. Germline V CDR1 and CDR2: SGHVS, FNYEAQ. The CDR3 region has the DNA TGTGCCAGCAGCGAGACGGGTAGCGGGAGACAATCAGATACGCAGTATTTT. Its translation is CASSETGSGRQSDTQYF.

J is TRBJ2-5 and V is TRBV5-1; D perhaps matches TRBD2 (5 bases). Trimming shortened V by 2 bases and J by 11 bases, and 19 bases separated the two germline ends. Per the germline V gene, CDR1 is SGHRS and CDR2 is YFSETQ. The CDR3 contains 14 residues. The DNA of the CDR3 is TGCGCCAGCAGCTTACCGGGATCATTCGGAGAGCAGTACTTC. Translation: CASSLPGSFGEQYF.

For the CDR3, the DNA is TGCAGCGTTGAATCTTACAATGAGCAGTTCTTC. Encoded protein: CSVESYNEQFF. V and J are TRBV29-1 and TRBJ2-1; the D is unclear. The CDR3 sequence is 11 residues long. The germline V gene has CDR1 SQVTM and CDR2 ANQGSEA. V lost 2 bases and J lost 4, with 3 bases in between.